The present T cell receptor (beta chain) was sequenced within a study of CD8 T cells in Susac syndrome (dated by TCRdb to the late 2010s). As for the study more broadly: The study used repertoire sequencing to test whether antigen drove CD8+ T cell activation and differentiation in Susac syndrome. What the study reported, not specific to this receptor: The number of individuals in the TCR sequencing and HLA analysis was acknowledged as relatively small.

CDR1 and CDR2 (SGHRS, YFSETQ) derive from the germline V gene. At the junction V is shortened by 2 bases and J by 9 bases, with 18 bases in between. The CDR3 measures 15 amino acids from cysteine to phenylalanine. Only the CDR3 DNA stays, 45 bases, in frame from base 1. Peripheral blood CD8+ and CD4+ T cells from healthy donors, Susac syndrome patients and multiple sclerosis patients were profiled by high-throughput TCR beta sequencing. Multiple sclerosis controls were treatment-naive patients with stable or active relapsing-remitting disease fulfilling revised McDonald criteria. Bulk CD8+ and CD4+ T cells were purified by magnetic negative isolation, whereas CD8+ TEMRA cells were enriched by FACS. Blood was collected in EDTA tubes and processed within 24 hours, with PBMCs isolated through density gradient centrifugation. PBMCs intended for TCR sequencing were cryopreserved in liquid nitrogen and were subsequently thawed in a 37 degrees C water bath. The sorted or isolated CD4+, CD8+ and CD8+ TEMRA cells reached a purity of at least 90%.

RNA was extracted using the RNeasy kit, and about 0.45 to 1 ug of the RNA was reverse transcribed with random hexamers. TCR beta CDR3 regions were amplified with the immunoSEQ multiplex PCR assay covering 54 Vbeta and 13 Jbeta segments. PCR amplification bias was corrected using a synthetic template baseline for primer optimization and computational correction. Turning to the authors' computational methods: Reads were assigned to V, D and J genes according to IMGT and analyzed in immunoSEQ Analyzer, with only productive sequences retained. Clonality was calculated as one minus the Shannon entropy normalized by log2 of the number of productive unique sequences. For each patient and control, public and private clones were evaluated among the 100 most prevalent clones. Susac-specific clones were defined as absent from healthy and MS cohorts, 800 to 1,200 published viral clones and other ImmuneACCESS disease sequences. The public reads were quality trimmed at Q25 with fastp and then assembled into clones with MiXCR by TCRdb, keeping productive beta chains. Every CDR3 protein is listed once, alongside the most common genes and DNA of its rows. TCRdb, rather than the study authors, made the V and J calls. The sample table contains roughly 200,000 distinct CDR3 sequences; only one count was recorded for 95% of them. The ten largest make up just over 0.08% of the sample.

Comments on this clonotype: It lacks a known antigen. The sample holds no much larger clone one base away, and base qualities are not on file.

Material: CD4+ T cells from PBMCs. This TCR came from a human donor with multiple sclerosis. The chain is made from TRBV5-1 and TRBJ2-1; the D gene could be TRBD1 or TRBD2, each one agreeing over 5 bases. CDR3 loop: CASSFSEGSSGEQFF. The DNA reads as follows: TGCGCCAGCAGCTTCTCCGAGGGGAGTTCGGGTGAGCAGTTCTTC. Full variable domain (CDR3 extended with the reference TRBV5-1 and TRBJ2-1 proteins): KAGVTQTPRYLIKTRGQQVTLSCSPISGHRSVSWYQQTPGQGLQFLFEYFSETQRNKGNFPGRFSGRQFSNSRSEMNVSTLELGDSALYLCASSFSEGSSGEQFFGPGTRLTVL.